What follows describes a single TCR beta chain. Its antigen remains undetermined. Base qualities are not recorded, but no much larger clone differs from it by a single base. Every bulk PBMC sample had a fixed 350 ng of DNA loaded. TCR beta CDR3 sequences were amplified from genomic DNA using the immunoSEQ TCRb Assay kit according to manufacturer instructions. The KAPA Library Quantification Kit for Illumina platforms was used to quantify the pooled libraries by qPCR. Sequencing of the pooled libraries was done on an Illumina NextSeq 500, with clustering at roughly 0.55-1.1 pM. Turning to the authors' computational methods: The TCR data were analyzed using immunoSEQ ANALYZER and the R LymphoSeq package. A rearrangement efficiency score was calculated as productive divided by the sum of productive and non-productive CDR3 sequences. Clonality was assessed using the Gini coefficient and diversity using the Renyi index at alpha=1, with pairwise comparisons between timepoints within each patient. Clonal relatedness, based on an edit distance of 3, and repertoire similarity, based on the Bhattacharyya coefficient, were both computed in LymphoSeq. Linear discriminant analysis on week-3 changes in clonality and diversity was built with the R MASS and caret packages to classify response. In TCRdb, the immuneACCESS table is reduced to in-frame sequences with V and J assigned. These tables do not hold every clone; where another copy was compared, an unresolved V gene accounts for under half, and the others remain unexplained. V and J calls plus clone size are reproduced from that table; the DNA served to infer D and trimming. The sample contains 5,900 or so clones, around 90% of them found a single time. The ten largest clonotypes hold approximately 1.9% of the sample.

The entry originates in a study of blood T cell dynamics during melanoma immunotherapy (dated by TCRdb to 2020 to 2022). Regarding the study in general: The patients had metastatic melanoma and were given first-line pembrolizumab or nivolumab plus ipilimumab as standard of care in the United Kingdom. To find early correlates of response, peripheral T cell receptor repertoires were profiled in metastatic melanoma patients before and after one cycle of checkpoint inhibitor therapy. A training cohort was formed from consecutive patients, and a further independent group of patients from the same centre was pooled into an external validation set. The paper as a whole reports these results and caveats: The relatively small sample size was acknowledged as a potential limitation on generalization of the results. The study was unable to establish whether the T cell clones driving the repertoire changes were melanoma-specific or instead reflected general immune activation. Unlike progressors, patients who went on to achieve disease control showed a bifurcated reorganization of the PBMC repertoire at W3, with either increased clonality or increased diversity.

The CDR3 holds 17 amino acids from the cysteine to the phenylalanine. Just the 51-base CDR3 DNA is kept, in frame starting at base 1. V lost 0 bases and J lost 2 bases, and the count of bases not matched to a germline gene is 8. CDR1 MRHNA and CDR2 SNTAGT are derived from the germline V gene. In the paper's terms, the time point label means: pre-treatment baseline. Blood was sampled before treatment (T0) and at week 3 (W3), after the first cycle of checkpoint blockade. Except for two patients with rapid clinical progression, response was assessed 12 weeks after the first infusion by RECIST 1.1; disease control meant complete response, partial response or stable disease. Any patient who had received prior systemic cancer treatment, was on concomitant immunosuppressant therapy or had synchronous other active malignancies was excluded. TCR beta was sequenced in both bulk PBMC and plasma cell-free DNA in order to track circulating cells as well as T cell turnover. PBMC were isolated from blood with Lymphoprep and SepMate tubes, followed by red cell lysis. QIAamp DNA Blood Mini kits were used to extract DNA from PBMC and from sorted T cell subsets.

The sequences come from blood, collected from a patient treated with checkpoint blockade. Recombination joined TRBV6-4 with TRBJ2-3, and TRBD1 aligns with 7 junction nucleotides. This TCR was sampled from a human donor with melanoma. The CDR3 sequence is CASSDSRDSFYTDTQYF. The DNA is as follows: TGTGCCAGCAGTGACTCGAGGGACAGTTTCTACACAGATACGCAGTATTTT.